What follows describes a single T cell receptor (beta chain). Its antigen remains unknown. This sample was included in a study of cytomegalovirus exposure and HLA in healthy donors. Study-level information: In a previous analysis, some 120 million unique TCR beta sequences were found from 150 million to 200 million T cells.

Trimming stripped 4 bases from V and 3 bases from J, with 11 bases between. CDR3 length: 14 residues. The germline V gene encodes CDR1 SGHRS and CDR2 YFSETQ. The study, taken as a whole, reports: Later, TCR association rates were found to vary by HLA locus, highest for DRB1 and lowest for HLA-C.

The primer mix had 60 Vbeta and 13 Jbeta primers. The assay was immunoSEQ multiplex PCR, and TCRdb's table has in-frame clones only and misses some. Of around 150,000 clones listed, approximately 75% are singletons. Unrecorded immune exposures were likely, despite nominal health at sampling. This clonotype was sampled from a woman in her late teens or twenties in good health and CMV-seronegative. The sequenced sample consisted of PBMCs. The J gene is TRBJ1-3, the V gene TRBV5-1, with a tentative D call TRBD1 (6 bases). The CDR3: CASSPGDFGNTIYF. Written as DNA, the CDR3 is TGCGCCAGCAGCCCAGGGGATTTTGGAAACACCATATATTTT.